This T cell receptor (beta chain) was observed in a study of cytomegalovirus exposure and HLA in healthy donors. Whole-study context: Earlier work reported some 110 million unique TCR beta sequences from 180 million or so T cells.

J lost 5 bases, V lost 3 bases, and 7 bases had no gene match. Germline V CDR1 and CDR2: SGHRS, YFSETQ. The CDR3 extends over 15 amino acids. This clone has only a few counts. Primers for the PCR totalled 60 Vbeta and 13 Jbeta. Profiled with immunoSEQ multiplex PCR; TCRdb holds only in-frame clones, not every one. Here the sample spans more than 85,000 clones, under 85% being singletons. The gene calls are TRBV5-1 and TRBJ2-3; 9 bases map to TRBD2. The clonotype originates from a woman aged 45-59 years in good health and CMV-seropositive. The sample consisted of PBMCs. The CDR3 loop is CASSSGRGGEDTQYF. The CDR3 nucleotides read TGCGCCAGCAGCTCGGGGCGGGGGGGCGAAGATACGCAGTATTTT.